This T cell receptor beta chain was sequenced during a study of Graves' ophthalmopathy and Graves' hyperthyroidism. The sequenced template was RNA, covering the TCR beta CDR3 region. RT-PCR was first run with HTBI primers, then multiplex PCR in a second round. A single record per CDR3 protein comes from TCRdb applying MiXCR to the multiplex PCR reads. The table has just over 600,000 distinct CDR3 sequences, 22% seen once. General study results and limits: The blood repertoire also included most expanded thyroid clonotypes above 0.001 frequency. Ophthalmopathy progression was predicted with around 71% sensitivity and about 72% specificity.

Excluded were patients with other autoimmune diseases, uncontrolled infections, pregnancy or lactation. As to this clonotype: Its target is unknown. One junction end does not reproduce the germline sequence, and a read error may be involved.

The CDR3 extends over 19 amino acids. Looked up from germline, CDR1 is SNHLY and CDR2 is FYNNEI. The rearrangement joins TRBV2 to TRBJ1-5; D perhaps matches TRBD1 (5 bases). The material sequenced was peripheral blood. This clonotype originated in a woman aged 18-30 years with stable Graves' hyperthyroidism. Some clones in this sample may be carry-over from other donors' samples. DNA for the CDR3: TGTGCCAGCAGTTGGGGACGGGAGCGGATTCTGACTAGCAATCAGCCCCAGCAGTTT. This codes for CASSWGRERILTSNQPQQF.